This is a list of T cell receptor beta chains from one sample in a study of blood T cell repertoires in COVID-19. Sequenced by immunoSEQ multiplex PCR; TCRdb stores in-frame clones only, minus some. The sample carries around 100,000 clones, around 66% recorded once. The sequenced sample consisted of peripheral blood. The source of these receptors is an older man with acute or convalescent COVID-19. The CDR3 runs from the conserved cysteine through the conserved F or W. The D gene is left open where the match is weak. For some rows the clone size is stated as once, few or many, or as a class when expanded; others skip it.

j_call: TRBJ2-3; d_call: NA; clone_size: NA; v_call: TRBV7-2; cdr3_aa: CASSLVGGGGSGDTQYF; cdr3_nt: TGTGCCAGCAGCTTAGTTGGGGGCGGGGGATCAGGAGATACGCAGTATTTT
j_call: TRBJ2-7; d_call: TRBD1; clone_size: NA; v_call: TRBV11-2; cdr3_aa: CASSAEQGAGEQYF; cdr3_nt: TGTGCCAGCAGCGCAGAACAGGGGGCGGGCGAGCAGTACTTC
j_call: TRBJ2-3; d_call: NA; clone_size: few; v_call: TRBV7-3; cdr3_aa: CASSLTRVDTQYF; cdr3_nt: TGTGCCAGCAGCTTAACCAGGGTAGATACGCAGTATTTT
j_call: TRBJ2-7; d_call: TRBD2; clone_size: once; v_call: TRBV6-2/TRBV6-3; cdr3_aa: CASSPGLAYSYEQYF; cdr3_nt: TGTGCCAGCAGTCCGGGACTAGCGTACTCCTACGAGCAGTACTTC
j_call: TRBJ2-2; d_call: NA; clone_size: few; v_call: TRBV10-3; cdr3_aa: CAISAGAGELFF; cdr3_nt: TGTGCCATCAGTGCGGGGGCCGGGGAGCTGTTTTTT
j_call: TRBJ2-7; d_call: TRBD2; clone_size: NA; v_call: TRBV7-2; cdr3_aa: CASSVGTSGRGYEQYF; cdr3_nt: TGTGCCAGCAGCGTTGGGACTAGCGGGAGGGGCTACGAGCAGTACTTC
j_call: TRBJ2-7; d_call: NA; clone_size: NA; v_call: TRBV21-1; cdr3_aa: CASSKVKREDYEQYF; cdr3_nt: TGTGCCAGCAGCAAAGTTAAGCGGGAGGACTACGAGCAGTACTTC
j_call: TRBJ2-6; d_call: NA; clone_size: few; v_call: TRBV19; cdr3_aa: CASWGVGSGANVLTF; cdr3_nt: TGTGCCAGTTGGGGGGTCGGCTCTGGGGCCAACGTCCTGACTTTC
j_call: TRBJ1-1; d_call: NA; clone_size: NA; v_call: TRBV2; cdr3_aa: CASASHPNTEAFF; cdr3_nt: TGTGCCTCAGCTAGCCACCCGAACACTGAAGCTTTCTTT
j_call: TRBJ2-2; d_call: TRBD1; clone_size: many; v_call: TRBV24-1; cdr3_aa: CATSDQTGWTGELFF; cdr3_nt: TGTGCCACCAGTGATCAGACAGGGTGGACCGGGGAGCTGTTTTTT
j_call: TRBJ2-4; d_call: NA; clone_size: NA; v_call: TRBV14; cdr3_aa: CASSQMGRLENIQYF; cdr3_nt: TGTGCCAGCAGCCAGATGGGTAGGCTAGAAAACATTCAGTACTTC
j_call: TRBJ2-1; d_call: NA; clone_size: NA; v_call: TRBV9; cdr3_aa: CASSDRDHTTPYNEQFF; cdr3_nt: TGTGCCAGCAGCGACAGGGACCACACAACCCCTTACAATGAGCAGTTCTTC
j_call: TRBJ2-1; d_call: NA; clone_size: few; v_call: TRBV9; cdr3_aa: CASSAIPGVGYNEQFF; cdr3_nt: TGTGCCAGCAGCGCTATCCCGGGGGTGGGCTACAATGAGCAGTTCTTC
j_call: TRBJ2-7; d_call: TRBD1; clone_size: NA; v_call: TRBV19; cdr3_aa: CASSIGGQGQQYF; cdr3_nt: TGTGCCAGTAGTATAGGGGGACAGGGCCAGCAGTACTTC
j_call: TRBJ2-5; d_call: NA; clone_size: NA; v_call: TRBV7-7; cdr3_aa: CASSAGGFQETQYF; cdr3_nt: TGTGCTAGCAGCGCAGGGGGGTTCCAAGAGACCCAGTACTTC
j_call: TRBJ2-7; d_call: NA; clone_size: NA; v_call: TRBV5-1; cdr3_aa: CASQWAGSPQGRSYEQYF; cdr3_nt: TGCGCCAGCCAATGGGCCGGGAGCCCTCAGGGACGTTCCTACGAGCAGTACTTC
j_call: TRBJ2-7; d_call: NA; clone_size: NA; v_call: TRBV6-2/TRBV6-3; cdr3_aa: CASSSQTSYSYEQYF; cdr3_nt: TGTGCCAGCAGTTCCCAGACTAGTTACAGCTACGAGCAGTACTTC
j_call: TRBJ2-2; d_call: TRBD2; clone_size: NA; v_call: TRBV5-1; cdr3_aa: CASSLLLAGGDTGELFF; cdr3_nt: TGCGCCAGCAGCCTCCTGCTAGCGGGAGGGGACACCGGGGAGCTGTTTTTT
j_call: TRBJ2-3; d_call: TRBD2; clone_size: few; v_call: TRBV7-8; cdr3_aa: CASSLAVFLAGDKYF; cdr3_nt: TGTGCCAGCAGCTTAGCGGTTTTCCTGGCGGGAGACAAGTATTTT
j_call: TRBJ2-1; d_call: TRBD1; clone_size: few; v_call: TRBV5-1; cdr3_aa: CASSRTGGNEQFF; cdr3_nt: TGCGCCAGCAGCCGGACAGGGGGCAATGAGCAGTTCTTC
j_call: TRBJ2-7; d_call: NA; clone_size: many; v_call: TRBV5-6; cdr3_aa: CASSLGADYEQYF; cdr3_nt: TGTGCCAGCAGCTTGGGGGCCGACTACGAGCAGTACTTC
j_call: TRBJ2-2; d_call: NA; clone_size: NA; v_call: TRBV19; cdr3_aa: CASSPSLGFGELFF; cdr3_nt: TGTGCCAGTAGTCCCTCACTAGGGTTCGGGGAGCTGTTTTTT
j_call: TRBJ2-3; d_call: TRBD2; clone_size: NA; v_call: TRBV10-3; cdr3_aa: CAISDGLAGGGDTQYF; cdr3_nt: TGTGCCATCAGTGACGGTCTAGCGGGAGGTGGTGATACGCAGTATTTT
j_call: TRBJ1-5; d_call: NA; clone_size: once; v_call: TRBV11-2; cdr3_aa: CASSFNEGQPQHF; cdr3_nt: TGTGCCAGCAGCTTTAACGAGGGTCAGCCCCAGCATTTT
j_call: TRBJ1-4; d_call: TRBD1; clone_size: NA; v_call: TRBV10-3; cdr3_aa: CASHGTGGEKLFF; cdr3_nt: TGTGCCTCACACGGGACAGGGGGGGAAAAACTGTTTTTT
j_call: TRBJ1-5; d_call: TRBD1; clone_size: NA; v_call: TRBV5-3; cdr3_aa: CARSPEGDSYSNQPQHF; cdr3_nt: TGTGCCAGAAGCCCCGAGGGGGACAGTTATAGCAATCAGCCCCAGCATTTT
j_call: TRBJ2-3; d_call: NA; clone_size: NA; v_call: TRBV24-1; cdr3_aa: CATSDFTLGRGNTQYF; cdr3_nt: TGTGCCACCAGTGATTTTACCCTCGGAAGAGGAAATACGCAGTATTTT
j_call: TRBJ1-2; d_call: TRBD1; clone_size: NA; v_call: TRBV28; cdr3_aa: CASSSWGADRLKDGYTF; cdr3_nt: TGTGCCAGCAGTTCCTGGGGGGCGGACAGGTTGAAAGATGGCTACACCTTC
j_call: TRBJ2-7; d_call: TRBD1; clone_size: NA; v_call: TRBV5-4; cdr3_aa: CASSLTGGNEQYF; cdr3_nt: TGTGCCAGCAGCTTGACAGGGGGAAACGAGCAGTACTTC
j_call: TRBJ2-3; d_call: NA; clone_size: once; v_call: TRBV24-1; cdr3_aa: CATSEHEGGFTDTQYF; cdr3_nt: TGTGCCACCAGTGAACATGAGGGGGGGTTCACAGATACGCAGTATTTT
j_call: TRBJ2-5; d_call: NA; clone_size: few; v_call: TRBV19; cdr3_aa: CASTPGRAGQETQYF; cdr3_nt: TGTGCCAGTACTCCCGGTCGGGCGGGTCAAGAGACCCAGTACTTC
j_call: TRBJ2-3; d_call: NA; clone_size: NA; v_call: TRBV5-1; cdr3_aa: CASSGDGATDTQYF; cdr3_nt: TGCGCCAGCAGCGGGGATGGGGCCACAGATACGCAGTATTTT
j_call: TRBJ2-5; d_call: TRBD1; clone_size: NA; v_call: TRBV6-1; cdr3_aa: CASSDGTGVWTQYF; cdr3_nt: TGTGCCAGCAGTGACGGGACAGGGGTTTGGACCCAGTACTTC
j_call: TRBJ2-3; d_call: TRBD2; clone_size: NA; v_call: TRBV4-1; cdr3_aa: CASSQVGLAVGDTQYF; cdr3_nt: TGCGCCAGCAGCCAAGTGGGACTAGCCGTGGGGGATACGCAGTATTTT
j_call: TRBJ1-2; d_call: TRBD1; clone_size: NA; v_call: TRBV4-3; cdr3_aa: CASSQAGTDYGYTF; cdr3_nt: TGCGCCAGCAGCCAAGCCGGGACAGACTATGGCTACACCTTC
j_call: TRBJ2-5; d_call: NA; clone_size: few; v_call: TRBV4-1; cdr3_aa: CASSQDSWAGARETQYF; cdr3_nt: TGCGCCAGCAGCCAAGATAGCTGGGCGGGGGCTCGGGAGACCCAGTACTTC
j_call: TRBJ1-1; d_call: NA; clone_size: NA; v_call: TRBV15; cdr3_aa: CATGRGSTEAFF; cdr3_nt: TGTGCCACCGGAAGGGGGAGCACTGAAGCTTTCTTT
j_call: TRBJ1-1; d_call: NA; clone_size: few; v_call: TRBV25-1; cdr3_aa: CASRPEGGGTEAFF; cdr3_nt: TGTGCCAGCAGACCGGAAGGGGGTGGCACTGAAGCTTTCTTT
j_call: TRBJ2-1; d_call: NA; clone_size: NA; v_call: TRBV18; cdr3_aa: CASSPNQGRAAHEQFF; cdr3_nt: TGTGCCAGCTCACCGAACCAGGGTCGAGCCGCGCATGAGCAGTTCTTC
j_call: TRBJ1-4; d_call: TRBD1; clone_size: NA; v_call: TRBV19; cdr3_aa: CASSIGTGAGHMVF; cdr3_nt: TGTGCCAGTAGTATCGGGACAGGGGCCGGGCATATGGTTTTT
j_call: TRBJ2-7; d_call: TRBD1; clone_size: NA; v_call: TRBV29-1; cdr3_aa: CSVDSGTGVDEQYF; cdr3_nt: TGCAGCGTTGACTCCGGGACAGGGGTCGACGAGCAGTACTTC
j_call: TRBJ1-2; d_call: NA; clone_size: NA; v_call: TRBV6-6; cdr3_aa: CASTRPGHNYGYTF; cdr3_nt: TGTGCCAGCACCAGACCGGGACATAACTATGGCTACACCTTC
j_call: TRBJ2-6; d_call: TRBD1; clone_size: NA; v_call: TRBV10-3; cdr3_aa: CAISDTGTGRSGANVLTF; cdr3_nt: TGTGCCATCAGTGATACCGGGACAGGGCGCTCTGGGGCCAACGTCCTGACTTTC
j_call: TRBJ1-4; d_call: TRBD1; clone_size: once; v_call: TRBV9; cdr3_aa: CASSSRQGTTNEKLFF; cdr3_nt: TGTGCCAGCAGCTCACGACAGGGGACAACTAATGAAAAACTGTTTTTT
j_call: TRBJ2-1; d_call: NA; clone_size: NA; v_call: TRBV29-1; cdr3_aa: CSTSYNEQFF; cdr3_nt: TGCAGCACTAGCTACAATGAGCAGTTCTTC
j_call: TRBJ2-7; d_call: TRBD2; clone_size: NA; v_call: TRBV6-5; cdr3_aa: CASSSSGRVEQYF; cdr3_nt: TGTGCCAGCAGTTCTAGCGGGAGGGTCGAGCAGTACTTC
j_call: TRBJ1-2; d_call: TRBD1; clone_size: NA; v_call: TRBV10-2; cdr3_aa: CASSESAPVRGLAGYTF; cdr3_nt: TGCGCCAGCAGTGAGTCGGCCCCGGTCAGGGGGCTTGCGGGCTACACCTTC
j_call: TRBJ1-1; d_call: TRBD1; clone_size: NA; v_call: TRBV12-3/TRBV12-4; cdr3_aa: CASSRRDRGAFF; cdr3_nt: TGTGCCAGCAGTCGCCGGGACAGGGGAGCTTTCTTT
j_call: TRBJ1-2; d_call: TRBD1; clone_size: once; v_call: TRBV2; cdr3_aa: CASEQGASYGYTF; cdr3_nt: TGTGCCAGCGAGCAGGGGGCCTCCTATGGCTACACCTTC
j_call: TRBJ2-1; d_call: NA; clone_size: NA; v_call: TRBV4-2; cdr3_aa: CASSQGWSGDNEQFF; cdr3_nt: TGTGCCAGCAGCCAAGGGTGGAGCGGAGACAATGAGCAGTTCTTC
j_call: TRBJ2-5; d_call: NA; clone_size: NA; v_call: TRBV20-1; cdr3_aa: CSASYPLRVSAQTQYF; cdr3_nt: TGCAGTGCTAGTTACCCCCTTCGGGTTAGCGCCCAGACCCAGTACTTC
j_call: TRBJ1-5; d_call: TRBD1; clone_size: NA; v_call: TRBV19; cdr3_aa: CASSSGTGNSGQPQHF; cdr3_nt: TGTGCCAGTAGTTCCGGGACAGGCAACTCGGGTCAGCCCCAGCATTTT
j_call: TRBJ2-2; d_call: NA; clone_size: NA; v_call: TRBV19; cdr3_aa: CASSMDLNVAGELFF; cdr3_nt: TGTGCCAGTAGTATGGACTTGAACGTGGCCGGGGAGCTGTTTTTT
j_call: TRBJ2-2; d_call: TRBD1; clone_size: NA; v_call: TRBV25-1; cdr3_aa: CASSQQGIGNTGELFF; cdr3_nt: TGTGCCAGCAGTCAACAGGGGATTGGAAACACCGGGGAGCTGTTTTTT
j_call: TRBJ2-7; d_call: TRBD1; clone_size: NA; v_call: TRBV6-2/TRBV6-3; cdr3_aa: CASSRGQGLYEQYF; cdr3_nt: TGTGCCAGCAGTCGAGGACAGGGTTTATACGAGCAGTACTTC
j_call: TRBJ1-3; d_call: NA; clone_size: NA; v_call: TRBV7-2; cdr3_aa: CASSFFTGSSGNTIYF; cdr3_nt: TGTGCCAGCAGCTTTTTTACGGGATCCTCTGGAAACACCATATATTTT
j_call: TRBJ2-5; d_call: NA; clone_size: NA; v_call: TRBV7-3; cdr3_aa: CASSLSPSAAQYF; cdr3_nt: TGTGCCAGCAGCTTATCTCCCTCAGCGGCCCAGTACTTC